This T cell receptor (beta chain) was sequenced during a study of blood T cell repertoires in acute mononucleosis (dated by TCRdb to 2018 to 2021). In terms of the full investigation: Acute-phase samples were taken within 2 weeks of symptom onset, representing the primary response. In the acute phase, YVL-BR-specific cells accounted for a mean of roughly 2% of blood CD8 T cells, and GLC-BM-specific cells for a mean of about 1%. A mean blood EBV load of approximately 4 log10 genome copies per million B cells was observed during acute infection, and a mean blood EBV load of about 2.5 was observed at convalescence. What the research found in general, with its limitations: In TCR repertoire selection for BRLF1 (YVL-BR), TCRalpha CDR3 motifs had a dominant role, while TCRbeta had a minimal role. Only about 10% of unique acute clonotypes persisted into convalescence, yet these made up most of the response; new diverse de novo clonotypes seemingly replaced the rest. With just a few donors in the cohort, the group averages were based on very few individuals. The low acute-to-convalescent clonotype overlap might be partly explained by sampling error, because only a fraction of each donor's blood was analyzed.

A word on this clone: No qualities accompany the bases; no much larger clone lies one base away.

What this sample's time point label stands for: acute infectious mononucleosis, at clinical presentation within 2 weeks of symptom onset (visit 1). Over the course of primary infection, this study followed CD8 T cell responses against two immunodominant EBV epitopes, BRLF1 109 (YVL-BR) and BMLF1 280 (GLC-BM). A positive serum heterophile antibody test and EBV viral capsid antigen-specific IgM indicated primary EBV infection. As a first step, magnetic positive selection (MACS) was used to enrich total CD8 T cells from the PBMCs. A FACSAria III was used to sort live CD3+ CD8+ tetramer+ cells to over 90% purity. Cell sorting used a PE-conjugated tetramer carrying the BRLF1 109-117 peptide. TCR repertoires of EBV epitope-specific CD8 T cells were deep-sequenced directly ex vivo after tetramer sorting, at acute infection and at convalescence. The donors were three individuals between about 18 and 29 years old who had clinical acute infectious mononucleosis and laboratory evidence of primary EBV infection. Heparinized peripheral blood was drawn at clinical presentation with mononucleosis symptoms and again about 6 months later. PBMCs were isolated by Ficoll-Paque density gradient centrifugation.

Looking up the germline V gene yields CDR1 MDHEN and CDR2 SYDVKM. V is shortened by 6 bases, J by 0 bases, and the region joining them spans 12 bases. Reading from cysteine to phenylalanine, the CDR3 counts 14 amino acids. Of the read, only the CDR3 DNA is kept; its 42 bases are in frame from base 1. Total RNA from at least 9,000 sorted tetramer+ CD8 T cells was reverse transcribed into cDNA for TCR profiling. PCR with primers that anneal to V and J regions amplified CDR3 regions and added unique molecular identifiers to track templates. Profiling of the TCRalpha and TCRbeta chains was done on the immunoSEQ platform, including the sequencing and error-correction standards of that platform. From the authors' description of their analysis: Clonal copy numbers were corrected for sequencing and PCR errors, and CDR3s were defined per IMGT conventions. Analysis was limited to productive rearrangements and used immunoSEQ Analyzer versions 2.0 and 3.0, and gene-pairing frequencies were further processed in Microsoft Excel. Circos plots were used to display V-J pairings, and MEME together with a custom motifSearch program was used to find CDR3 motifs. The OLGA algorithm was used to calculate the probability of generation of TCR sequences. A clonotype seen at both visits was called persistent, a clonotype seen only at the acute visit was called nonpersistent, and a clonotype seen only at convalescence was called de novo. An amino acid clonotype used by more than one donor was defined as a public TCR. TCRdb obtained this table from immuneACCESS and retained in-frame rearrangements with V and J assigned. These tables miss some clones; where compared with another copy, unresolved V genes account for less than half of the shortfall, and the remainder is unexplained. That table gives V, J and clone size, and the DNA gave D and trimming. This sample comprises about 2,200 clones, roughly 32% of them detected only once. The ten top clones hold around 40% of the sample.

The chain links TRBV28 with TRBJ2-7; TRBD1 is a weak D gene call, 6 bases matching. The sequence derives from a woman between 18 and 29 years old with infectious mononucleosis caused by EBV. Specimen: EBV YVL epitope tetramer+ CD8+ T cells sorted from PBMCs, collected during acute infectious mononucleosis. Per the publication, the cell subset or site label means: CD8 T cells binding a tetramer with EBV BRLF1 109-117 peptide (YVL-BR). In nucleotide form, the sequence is TGTGCCAGCAGCCCTCGACAGGTCTCCTACGAGCAGTACTTC. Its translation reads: CASSPRQVSYEQYF. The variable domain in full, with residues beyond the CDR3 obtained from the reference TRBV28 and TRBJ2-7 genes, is DVKVTQSSRYLVKRTGEKVFLECVQDMDHENMFWYRQDPGLGLRLIYFSYDVKMKEKGDIPEGYSVSREKKERFSLILESASTNQTSMYLCASSPRQVSYEQYFGPGTRLTVT.